This paragraph covers one T cell receptor (beta chain) sequence. Its antigen is undetermined. Regarding treatment: 15 to 20 received Ad26.COV2.S at low or high dose, single or two shots; several received placebo; per-sample allocation not given. Day 63 after the first vaccine or placebo injection was the time point for sampling. The shot given was an Ad26 vector that makes Wuhan-strain SARS-CoV-2 spike. Here immunoSEQ multiplex PCR was the method, and the copy in TCRdb shows in-frame clones only, minus some. The sample carries hundreds of thousands of clones, around 88% recorded once. These data originate in a study of Ad26.COV2.S vaccination and SARS-CoV-2 variants. Study-level background: Once, or twice with 56 days between doses, Ad26.COV2.S was given intramuscularly. Study results and caveats: Analyses of TCR breadth and depth may have underestimated total T cell responses.

This CDR3 contains 14 residues. Germline-derived CDR1 and CDR2 are MNHEY and SVGEGT. Trimming removed 2 bases from V and 4 bases from J, with 9 bases in between. The rearrangement joins TRBV6-2 or TRBV6-3 to TRBJ1-5, with D maybe TRBD1 (5 bases). This TCR was recovered from a person between 18 and 59 years old who received the Ad26.COV2.S COVID-19 vaccine or a placebo. The material sequenced was peripheral blood, taken in a trial of Ad26.COV2.S vaccine versus placebo. This CDR3 is CASSYPWGNQPQHF. The DNA of the CDR3 is TGTGCCAGCAGTTACCCCTGGGGGAATCAGCCCCAGCATTTT.